This T cell receptor beta chain is from a study of T-cell reconstitution after alpha-beta-depleted transplantation in children. TCRbeta library preparation incorporated unique molecular identifiers. TCRdb itself ran the PCR reads through MiXCR, one entry per CDR3 protein. The top ten clones hold 18% of a sample with 60,000 to 70,000 distinct CDR3 sequences, around 4.7% of them seen once. This clonotype was picked up many times. CDR3 size: 17 residues. Trimming removed 4 bases from V and 0 bases from J, with 18 bases in between. CDR1 SGHNT and CDR2 YENEEA come from the germline V gene. The clonotype comes from a boy under two years old who had a stem cell transplant for acute myeloid leukemia, so the T cells may come from the graft donor. The V gene is TRBV11-3, the J gene TRBJ2-5; the D gene is possibly TRBD1 (6 bases). The sample in question was PBMCs, mostly from graft donor cells, obtained 180 days after TCRalphabeta/CD19-depleted stem cell transplant. Written as DNA, the CDR3 is TGTGCCAGCAGCTCCCAGGGGAAGGTTTCGTACCAAGAGACCCAGTACTTC. Residues: CASSSQGKVSYQETQYF. Full variable domain (rest looked up from reference TRBV11-3 and TRBJ2-5): EAGVVQSPRYKIIEKKQPVAFWCNPISGHNTLYWYLQNLGQGPELLIRYENEEAVDDSQLPKDRFSAERLKGVDSTLKIQPAELGDSAVYLCASSSQGKVSYQETQYFGPGTRLLVL.